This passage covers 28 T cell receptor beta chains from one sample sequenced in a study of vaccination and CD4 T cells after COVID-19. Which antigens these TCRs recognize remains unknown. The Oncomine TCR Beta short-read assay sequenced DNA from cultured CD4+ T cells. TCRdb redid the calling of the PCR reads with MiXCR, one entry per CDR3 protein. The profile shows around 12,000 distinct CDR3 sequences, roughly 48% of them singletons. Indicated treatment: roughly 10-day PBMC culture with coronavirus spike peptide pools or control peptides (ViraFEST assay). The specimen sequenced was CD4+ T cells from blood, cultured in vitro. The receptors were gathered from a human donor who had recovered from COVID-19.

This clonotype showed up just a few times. The CDR3 DNA follows: TGTGCCATCAGTGATCCGTGGACTAGCGGCGAGACCCAGTACTTC. Protein product: CAISDPWTSGETQYF. The V gene is TRBV10-3, the J gene TRBJ2-5; 10 bases are a match to TRBD2. The germline gives CDR1 ENHRY, CDR2 SYGVKD. The CDR3 covers 15 residues. The junction had 6 bases not matched to a gene; V was cut back by 3 bases and J by 5 bases.

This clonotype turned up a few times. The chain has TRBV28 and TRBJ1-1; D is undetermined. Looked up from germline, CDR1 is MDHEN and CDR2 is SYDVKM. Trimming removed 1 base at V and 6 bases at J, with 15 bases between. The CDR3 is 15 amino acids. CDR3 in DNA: TGTGCCAGCAGTTTATTAACGTTGGGTTCCGCTGAAGCTTTCTTT. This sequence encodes CASSLLTLGSAEAFF.

The CDR3: CSARDLLTSGSSYEQYF. The CDR3 nucleotides are TGCAGTGCTAGAGACCTCTTAACTAGCGGGAGTTCCTACGAGCAGTACTTC. The V and J genes are TRBV20-1 and TRBJ2-7; TRBD2 agrees at 11 bases. This CDR3 region has 17 residues. The V segment lost 0 bases and the J segment 1 base; nucleotides outside the gene matches: 8. CDR1 DFQATT and CDR2 SNEGSKA come from the germline V gene (reference sequence).

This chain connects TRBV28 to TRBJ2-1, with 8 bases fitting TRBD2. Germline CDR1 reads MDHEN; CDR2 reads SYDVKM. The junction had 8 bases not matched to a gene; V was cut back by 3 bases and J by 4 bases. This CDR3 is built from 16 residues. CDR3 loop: CASSLETSGSYNEQFF. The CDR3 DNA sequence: TGTGCCAGCAGTTTGGAAACTAGCGGTAGTTACAATGAGCAGTTCTTC.

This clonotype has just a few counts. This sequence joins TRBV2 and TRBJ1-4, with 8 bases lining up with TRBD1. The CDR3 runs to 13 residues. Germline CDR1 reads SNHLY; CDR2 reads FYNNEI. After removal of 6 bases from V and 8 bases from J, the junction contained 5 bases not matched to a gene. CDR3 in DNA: TGTGCCAGCAGCGGACAGGGCGACGAAAAACTGTTTTTT. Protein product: CASSGQGDEKLFF.

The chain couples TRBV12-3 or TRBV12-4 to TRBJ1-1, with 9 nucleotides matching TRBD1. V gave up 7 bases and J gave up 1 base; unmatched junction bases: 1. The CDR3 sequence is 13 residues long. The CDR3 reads CASNRGPNTEAFF. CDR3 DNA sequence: TGTGCCAGCAACAGGGGGCCGAACACTGAAGCTTTCTTT.

The CDR3 loop is CASSPPGGGRELFF. DNA of the CDR3: TGCGCCAGCAGCCCCCCAGGGGGGGGGCGGGAACTGTTTTTT. The chain links TRBV5-1 to TRBJ1-4; 7 nucleotides agree with TRBD1. The germline gives CDR1 SGHRS, CDR2 YFSETQ. Trimming cost V 4 bases and J 12 bases; bases outside gene matches: 12. The CDR3 has 14 residues.

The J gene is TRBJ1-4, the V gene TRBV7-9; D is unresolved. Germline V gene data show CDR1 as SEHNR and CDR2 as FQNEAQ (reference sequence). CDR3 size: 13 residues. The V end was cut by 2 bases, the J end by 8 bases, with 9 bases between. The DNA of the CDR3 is TGTGCCAGCAGCTTAACATCCCAAGAAAAACTGTTTTTT. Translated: CASSLTSQEKLFF.

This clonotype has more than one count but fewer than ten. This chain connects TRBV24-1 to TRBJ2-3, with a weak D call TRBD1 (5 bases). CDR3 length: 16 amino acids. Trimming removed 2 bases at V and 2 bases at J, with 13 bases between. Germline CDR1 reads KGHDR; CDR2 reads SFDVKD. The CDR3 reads CATSDSQGGTTDTQYF. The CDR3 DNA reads TGTGCCACCAGTGATTCCCAGGGCGGTACCACAGATACGCAGTATTTT.

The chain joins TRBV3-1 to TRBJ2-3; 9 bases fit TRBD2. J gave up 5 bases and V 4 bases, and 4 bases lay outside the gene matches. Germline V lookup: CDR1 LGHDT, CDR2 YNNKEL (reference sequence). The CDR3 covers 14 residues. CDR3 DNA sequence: TGTGCCAGCAGCCTTAGCGGGGGAGGAGATACGCAGTATTTT. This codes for CASSLSGGGDTQYF.

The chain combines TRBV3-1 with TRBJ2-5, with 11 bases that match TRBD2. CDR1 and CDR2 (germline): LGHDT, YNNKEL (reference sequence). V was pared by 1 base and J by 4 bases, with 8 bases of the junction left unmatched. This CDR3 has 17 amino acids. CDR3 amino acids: CASSQAQTSGRGETQYF. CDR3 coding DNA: TGTGCCAGCAGCCAAGCACAAACTAGCGGGAGAGGAGAGACCCAGTACTTC.

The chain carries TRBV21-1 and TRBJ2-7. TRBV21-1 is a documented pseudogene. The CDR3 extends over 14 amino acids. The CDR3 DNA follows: TGTGCCAGCAGCAAAGCTCATGGATCCTACGAGCAGTACTTC. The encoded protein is CASSKAHGSYEQYF.

CDR3 in DNA: TGTGCCTGGAGTTATACTACAGCTTTTCGGGGCAATCAGCCCCAGCATTTT. Its translation: CAWSYTTAFRGNQPQHF. This chain connects TRBV30 to TRBJ1-5, with D uncertain. CDR3 length: 17 amino acids. V shed 2 bases and J shed 2 bases, with 19 bases lying between them. CDR1 and CDR2 (germline): GTSNPN, SVGIG (reference sequence).

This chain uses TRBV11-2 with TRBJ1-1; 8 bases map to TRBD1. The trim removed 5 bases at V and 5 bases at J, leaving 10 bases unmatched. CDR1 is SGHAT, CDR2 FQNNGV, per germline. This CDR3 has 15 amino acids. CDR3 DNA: TGTGCCAGCAGCCCCGGACAGGGAGGTTATACTGAAGCTTTCTTT. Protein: CASSPGQGGYTEAFF.

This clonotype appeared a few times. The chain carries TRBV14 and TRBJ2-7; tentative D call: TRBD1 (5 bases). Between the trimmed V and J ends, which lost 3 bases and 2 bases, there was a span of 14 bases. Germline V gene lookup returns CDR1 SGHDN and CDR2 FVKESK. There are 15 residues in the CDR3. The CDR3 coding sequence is TGTGCCAGCAGCCATAGAACTGCCAGGGCCTACGAGCAGTACTTC. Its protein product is CASSHRTARAYEQYF.

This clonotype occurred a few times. CDR3 sequence (DNA): TGTGCCAGCAGCTCGAGCCGGGACAGGAATCAGCCCCAGCATTTT. Translating gives CASSSSRDRNQPQHF. This sequence joins TRBV7-9 and TRBJ1-5, with 8 bases identical to TRBD1. Per the germline V gene, CDR1 is SEHNR and CDR2 is FQNEAQ (reference sequence). The V and J ends lost 4 bases and 4 bases, in that order; junction bases with no gene match: 6. The CDR3 runs 15 residues.

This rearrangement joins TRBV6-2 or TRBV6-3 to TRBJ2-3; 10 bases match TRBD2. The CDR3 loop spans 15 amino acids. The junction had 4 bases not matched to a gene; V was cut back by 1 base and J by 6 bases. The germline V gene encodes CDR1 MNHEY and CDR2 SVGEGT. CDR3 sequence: CASSYLAGGTDTQYF. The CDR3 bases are TGTGCCAGCAGTTACTTAGCGGGAGGAACTGATACGCAGTATTTT.

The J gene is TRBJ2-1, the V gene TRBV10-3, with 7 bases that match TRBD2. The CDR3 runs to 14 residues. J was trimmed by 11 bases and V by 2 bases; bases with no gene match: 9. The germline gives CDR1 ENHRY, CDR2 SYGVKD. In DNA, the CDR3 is TGTGCCATCAGTGAGATGAGCGGGGAAGGCAAGCAGTTCTTC. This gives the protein CAISEMSGEGKQFF.

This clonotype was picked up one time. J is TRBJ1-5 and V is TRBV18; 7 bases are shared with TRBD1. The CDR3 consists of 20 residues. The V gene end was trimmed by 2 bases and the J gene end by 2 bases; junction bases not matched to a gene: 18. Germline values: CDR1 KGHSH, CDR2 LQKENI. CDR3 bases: TGTGCCAGCTCACCAAAAGAAAGGGACAGCCTGTCCCGGGGCAATCAGCCCCAGCATTTT. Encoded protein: CASSPKERDSLSRGNQPQHF.

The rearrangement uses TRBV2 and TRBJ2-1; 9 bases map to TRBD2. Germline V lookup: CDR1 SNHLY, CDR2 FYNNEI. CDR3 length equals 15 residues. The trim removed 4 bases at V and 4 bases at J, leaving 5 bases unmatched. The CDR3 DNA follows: TGTGCCAGCAGTGGTGGGACTAGCTCTTACAATGAGCAGTTCTTC. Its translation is CASSGGTSSYNEQFF.

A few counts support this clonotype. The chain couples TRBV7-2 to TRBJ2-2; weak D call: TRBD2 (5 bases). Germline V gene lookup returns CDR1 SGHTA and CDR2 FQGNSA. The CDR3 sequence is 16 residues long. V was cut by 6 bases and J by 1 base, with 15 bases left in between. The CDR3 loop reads CASRSVPAGNTGELFF. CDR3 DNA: TGTGCCAGCAGGAGCGTCCCGGCGGGGAACACCGGGGAGCTGTTTTTT.

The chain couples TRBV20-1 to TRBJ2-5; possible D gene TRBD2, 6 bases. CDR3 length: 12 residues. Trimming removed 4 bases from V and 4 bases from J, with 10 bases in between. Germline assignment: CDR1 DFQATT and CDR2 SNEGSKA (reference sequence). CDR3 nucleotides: TGCAGTGCTATTCTGGGGGGAGAGACCCAGTACTTC. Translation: CSAILGGETQYF.

CDR3 nucleotide sequence: TGTGCCAGCAGCTTAAGTGTGGGGGGCGCGGCGGGTGGGCAAGAGACCCAGTACTTC. Translated, it gives CASSLSVGGAAGGQETQYF. The gene calls are TRBV7-8 and TRBJ2-5, with D perhaps given as TRBD1 or TRBD2 (6 bases each). CDR1 is SGHVS, CDR2 FQNEAQ, per germline. The CDR3 loop spans 19 amino acids. V lost 2 bases and J lost 2, with 24 bases in between.

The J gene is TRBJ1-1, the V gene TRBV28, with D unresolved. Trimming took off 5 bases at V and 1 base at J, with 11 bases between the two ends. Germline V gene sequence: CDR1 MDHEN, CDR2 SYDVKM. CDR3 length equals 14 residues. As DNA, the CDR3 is TGTGCCAGCAGTCTAGCGGACCGGAACACTGAAGCTTTCTTT. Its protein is CASSLADRNTEAFF.

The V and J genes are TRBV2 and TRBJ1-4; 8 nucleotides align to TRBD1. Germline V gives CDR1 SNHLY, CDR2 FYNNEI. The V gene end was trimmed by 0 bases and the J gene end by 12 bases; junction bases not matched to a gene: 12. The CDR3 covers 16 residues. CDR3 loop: CASSEANRGSGVELFF. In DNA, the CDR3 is TGTGCCAGCAGTGAAGCAAACAGGGGGAGTGGGGTAGAACTGTTTTTT.

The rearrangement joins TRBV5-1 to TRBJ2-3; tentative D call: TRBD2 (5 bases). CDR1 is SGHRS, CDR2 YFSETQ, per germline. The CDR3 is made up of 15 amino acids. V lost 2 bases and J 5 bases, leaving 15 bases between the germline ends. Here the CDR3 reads CASSLSGSTRDTQYF. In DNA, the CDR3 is TGCGCCAGCAGCTTAAGCGGCTCCACCCGAGATACGCAGTATTTT. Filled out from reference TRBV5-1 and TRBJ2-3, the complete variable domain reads KAGVTQTPRYLIKTRGQQVTLSCSPISGHRSVSWYQQTPGQGLQFLFEYFSETQRNKGNFPGRFSGRQFSNSRSEMNVSTLELGDSALYLCASSLSGSTRDTQYFGPGTRLTVL.

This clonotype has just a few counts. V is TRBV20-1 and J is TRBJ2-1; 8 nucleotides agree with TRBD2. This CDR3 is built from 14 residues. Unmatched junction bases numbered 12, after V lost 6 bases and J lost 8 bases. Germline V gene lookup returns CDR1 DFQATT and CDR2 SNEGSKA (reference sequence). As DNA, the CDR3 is TGCAGTGCCGACCCGGGACTAGGTATGCATGAGCAGTTCTTC. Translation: CSADPGLGMHEQFF.

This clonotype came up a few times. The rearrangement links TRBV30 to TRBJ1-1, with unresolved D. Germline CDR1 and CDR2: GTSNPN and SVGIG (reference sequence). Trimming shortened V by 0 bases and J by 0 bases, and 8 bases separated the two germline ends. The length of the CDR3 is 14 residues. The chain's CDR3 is CAWSVTDLNTEAFF. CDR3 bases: TGTGCCTGGAGTGTGACCGATTTGAACACTGAAGCTTTCTTT.